This TCR beta chain was sequenced during a study of identical twins. Remarks on this clonotype: Its antigen is as yet unknown.

Template switching added a universal primer site; cDNA carried unique molecular identifiers. TCRdb itself ran the 5' RACE reads through MiXCR, one entry per CDR3 protein. The sample holds hundreds of thousands of distinct CDR3 sequences, 9% to 15% seen once. The CDR3 has 14 amino acids. Deletions cut 0 bases from V and 6 bases from J, with 8 bases between. Per the germline V gene, CDR1 is LNHNV and CDR2 is YYDKDF (reference sequence). Broader study findings: Donors were not followed over many years; analysis was cross-sectional.

These data also formed part of another study, on yellow fever vaccine responses in identical twins.

The chain joins TRBV15 to TRBJ2-2; D might be TRBD1 (5 bases). The source of this sequence is a young woman in good health. The sequenced sample was PBMCs. The CDR3 nucleotides are TGTGCCACCAGCAGAGACAGGGCCGCCGGGGAGCTGTTTTTT. It yields the protein CATSRDRAAGELFF.